This T cell receptor (beta chain) was profiled in a study of T cells after yellow fever vaccination. This clonotype has at least ten counts. TCRdb passed the 5' RACE reads through MiXCR, listing each CDR3 protein once. The table has about 240,000 distinct CDR3 sequences, 6.9% seen once. The CDR3 totals 16 residues. J was trimmed by 7 bases and V by 4 bases; bases with no gene match: 7. The chain couples TRBV12-3 or TRBV12-4 to TRBJ1-6, with 10 positions matching TRBD1. The source material was CD4+ T cells sorted from PBMCs, sampled 15 days after the yellow fever booster vaccination. This TCR derives from a man aged 30-40 years who received the YFV17D yellow fever vaccine. The CDR3, as DNA: TGTGCCAGCAGTTATAGACAGGGGGCAGACAATTCACCCCTCCACTTT. This gives the protein CASSYRQGADNSPLHF.